One and the same sample provided the 5 T cell receptor beta chains below, sequenced in a study of T cells in Graves' hyperthyroidism and ophthalmopathy. Researchers took RNA transcripts and amplified the TCR beta CDR3 regions from them. The HTBI primer set drove a first-round RT-PCR of the TCR CDR3. TCRdb used MiXCR to reprocess the multiplex PCR reads, holding one entry per CDR3 protein. Altogether about 480,000 distinct CDR3 sequences are present, around 15% being singletons, with the ten largest covering roughly 17%. The sequenced sample consisted of blood. The receptors were gathered from a woman aged 18 to 35 with Graves' hyperthyroidism.

Ten or more counts support this clonotype. The chain carries TRBV3-1 and TRBJ2-5; 7 bases fit TRBD2. J gave up 5 bases and V 2 bases, and 8 bases lay outside the gene matches. This CDR3 is built from 15 residues. Germline CDR1 LGHDT, CDR2 YNNKEL (reference sequence). The CDR3: CASSQWTAGEETQYF. CDR3 bases: TGTGCCAGCAGCCAATGGACGGCGGGGGAGGAGACCCAGTACTTC.

This clonotype turned up a few times. This may be a read error, as it is one base from a much larger clone. V and J are TRBV24-1 and TRBJ2-2, with 10 bases fitting TRBD2. CDR3 size: 15 residues. Germline V lookup: CDR1 KGHDR, CDR2 SFDVKD. J gave up 5 bases and V 4 bases, and 3 bases lay outside the gene matches. DNA for the CDR3: TGTGCCACCAGTGAACGTAGCGGGAGGACCGGGGAGCTGTTTTTT. Translated: CATSERSGRTGELFF.

The chain has TRBV15 and TRBJ2-7; D is possibly TRBD2 (6 bases). The germline V gene encodes CDR1 LNHNV and CDR2 YYDKDF (reference sequence). CDR3 size: 13 residues. Trimming removed 0 bases from V and 7 bases from J, with 10 bases in between. CDR3 DNA: TGTGCCACCAGCAGAGATCAAGGGAGGGAGCAGTACTTC. It encodes CATSRDQGREQYF.

To note about this clonotype: This could be a read error, since a much larger clone is one nucleotide away. The chain joins TRBV30 to TRBJ1-1, with 7 bases identical to TRBD1. The CDR3 totals 13 residues. Germline V gives CDR1 GTSNPN, CDR2 SVGIG (reference sequence). V lost 5 bases to trimming and J lost 4 bases; unmatched junction nucleotides: 7. CDR3 sequence: CAWEGARFTEAFF. DNA of the CDR3: TGTGCCTGGGAGGGGGCACGGTTCACTGAAGCTTTCTTT.

This clonotype was recorded many times. The gene calls are TRBV7-9 and TRBJ2-7; no reliable D call. The CDR3 consists of 18 residues. The germline CDR1 and CDR2 sequences are SEHNR and FQNEAQ (reference sequence). Between the trimmed V and J ends, which lost 4 bases and 4 bases, there was a span of 26 bases. CDR3 in DNA: TGTGCCAGCAGCTCGCCCCTCGGTGGGAACAAGGTGGCTTACGAGCAGTACGTC. Protein product: CASSSPLGGNKVAYEQYV.